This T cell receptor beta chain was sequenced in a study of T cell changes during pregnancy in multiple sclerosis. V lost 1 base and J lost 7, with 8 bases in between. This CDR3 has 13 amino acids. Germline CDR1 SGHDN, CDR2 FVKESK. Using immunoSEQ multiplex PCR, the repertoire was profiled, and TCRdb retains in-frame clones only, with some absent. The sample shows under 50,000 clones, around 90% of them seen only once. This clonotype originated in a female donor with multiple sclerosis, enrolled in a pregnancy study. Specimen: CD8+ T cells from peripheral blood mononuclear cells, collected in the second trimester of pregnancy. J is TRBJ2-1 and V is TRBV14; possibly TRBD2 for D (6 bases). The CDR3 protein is CASSQGGENEQFF. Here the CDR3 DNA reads TGTGCCAGCAGCCAAGGGGGGGAGAATGAGCAGTTCTTC.